This T cell receptor beta chain was observed in a study of cytomegalovirus exposure and HLA in healthy donors. 13 Jbeta primers and 60 Vbeta primers were used for the PCR. Sequencing was performed with immunoSEQ multiplex PCR; in TCRdb, only in-frame clones are kept and a portion is missing. The table has under 250,000 clones, 70% to 80% seen once. The CDR3 sequence is 15 residues long. Germline values: CDR1 ENHRY, CDR2 SYGVKD. This chain connects TRBV10-3 to TRBJ2-5; TRBD1 agrees at 9 bases. The closer fit of TRBJ2-7 to the DNA end suggests the J call may be wrong. Sequencing input: PBMCs. This receptor was obtained from a male donor in good health and CMV-seronegative. The CDR3 region is CAISESTGGAYEQYF. CDR3 coding DNA: TGTGCCATCAGTGAGTCGACAGGGGGGGCTTACGAGCAGTACTTC.